These 10 T cell receptor beta chains were all obtained from the same sample, sequenced in a study of PD-L1 blockade in urothelial cancer. Time point described: pretreatment peripheral blood. Generated by immunoSEQ multiplex PCR, the TCRdb table keeps only in-frame clones and is missing some. The sample consists of about 57,000 clones, approximately 80% of them appearing once. The specimen was PBMCs, collected around atezolizumab (anti-PD-L1) treatment. Receptors originate from a man between 65 and 85 years old with urothelial cancer.

V and J are TRBV14 and TRBJ2-1; 8 bases line up with TRBD1. Germline loops: CDR1 SGHDN, CDR2 FVKESK. This CDR3 has 14 residues. Trimming removed 4 bases from V and 4 bases from J; junction bases left unmatched: 3. DNA for the CDR3: TGTGCCAGCAGCCGACAGGGGAATTACAATGAGCAGTTCTTC. This translates into CASSRQGNYNEQFF. The complete variable domain, with remaining parts taken from reference TRBV14 and TRBJ2-1, reads EAGVTQFPSHSVIEKGQTVTLRCDPISGHDNLYWYRRVMGKEIKFLLHFVKESKQDESGMPNNRFLAERTGGTYSTLKVQPAELEDSGVYFCASSRQGNYNEQFFGPGTRLTVL.

This clone was detected only a few times. The chain is built from TRBV4-1 and TRBJ1-6, with a tentative D call TRBD1 (5 bases). CDR1 MGHRA and CDR2 YSYEKL come from the germline V gene. Trimming took off 0 bases at V and 7 bases at J, with 7 bases between the two ends. This CDR3 has 14 residues. This CDR3 reads CASSQDDRNSPLHF. DNA for the CDR3: TGCGCCAGCAGCCAAGATGACAGAAATTCACCCCTCCACTTT.

V gene TRBV19 combines with J gene TRBJ2-1, with D possibly being TRBD1 (6 bases). Germline values: CDR1 LNHDA, CDR2 SQIVND (reference sequence). Trimming stripped 0 bases from V and 6 bases from J, with 9 bases between. This CDR3 is 14 amino acids long. The CDR3 DNA sequence: TGTGCCAGTAGTATAGATACAGGGACCAATGAGCAGTTCTTC. As protein: CASSIDTGTNEQFF.

This chain connects TRBV6-5 to TRBJ1-6; 11 bases are shared with TRBD1. Trimming took 2 bases from V and 16 from J; bases not matched to a gene: 4. Germline V gene lookup returns CDR1 MNHEY and CDR2 SVGAGI. This CDR3 is built from 13 residues. CDR3 coding DNA: TGTGCCAGCAGTTACAGGACAGGGGGCTCTCTCCACTTT. Amino acids: CASSYRTGGSLHF.

The V call is TRBV18, the J call TRBJ1-2; 7 nucleotides align to TRBD1. V shed 3 bases and J 2 bases; nucleotides not matched to a gene: 15. Germline V gives CDR1 KGHSH, CDR2 LQKENI. The CDR3 runs to 18 residues. The CDR3 is CASSPRTAGQTSNYGYTF. Here the CDR3 DNA reads TGTGCCAGCTCACCTAGAACGGCGGGACAGACCTCGAACTATGGCTACACCTTC.

The chain carries TRBV2 and TRBJ1-4; possibly TRBD1 for D (6 bases). The V end lost 6 bases, the J end lost 7 bases, and 18 bases lay between the germline ends. The CDR3 extends over 15 amino acids. Germline CDR1 reads SNHLY; CDR2 reads FYNNEI. CDR3 coding DNA: TGTGCCAGCAGCCCCTCCAGGGGTGGCGGTGAAAAACTGTTTTTT. The encoded protein is CASSPSRGGGEKLFF.

The chain combines TRBV28 with TRBJ2-7, with 11 bases aligning to TRBD2. In germline, CDR1 is MDHEN, CDR2 SYDVKM. V was pared by 7 bases and J by 7 bases, with 9 bases of the junction left unmatched. CDR3 length equals 14 residues. As DNA, the CDR3 is TGTGCCAGCATCCCACTAGCGGGAGTAGGGGAGCAGTACTTC. Protein product: CASIPLAGVGEQYF. The whole variable domain, remainder taken from reference TRBV28 and TRBJ2-7, is DVKVTQSSRYLVKRTGEKVFLECVQDMDHENMFWYRQDPGLGLRLIYFSYDVKMKEKGDIPEGYSVSREKKERFSLILESASTNQTSMYLCASIPLAGVGEQYFGPGTRLTVT.

The chain employs TRBV4-3 and TRBJ1-2, with unresolved D. The CDR3 has 14 amino acids. With 4 bases removed from V and 4 bases from J, the gap between germline ends came to 13 bases. Per germline, CDR1 LGHNA and CDR2 YSLEER. The CDR3 DNA sequence: TGCGCCAGCAGCCGGAGGGTGGGCCTCTATGGCTACACCTTC. It encodes CASSRRVGLYGYTF.

The V call is TRBV5-1, the J call TRBJ1-1; 7 bases agree with TRBD1. Germline CDR1 SGHRS, CDR2 YFSETQ. This CDR3 is 14 amino acids long. Unmatched junction bases numbered 1, after V lost 2 bases and J lost 0 bases. CDR3 residues: CASSFTGVNTEAFF. Written as DNA, the CDR3 is TGCGCCAGCAGCTTTACAGGGGTGAACACTGAAGCTTTCTTT.

Here the CDR3 reads CSVRHLTEAFF. CDR3 nucleotides: TGCAGCGTAAGACACCTCACTGAAGCTTTCTTT. This sequence joins TRBV29-1 and TRBJ1-1; D remains unclear. CDR3 length equals 11 residues. The germline V gene has CDR1 SQVTM and CDR2 ANQGSEA. The ends were cut back, 6 bases at V and 4 bases at J, with 9 bases in the middle.